Below, 21 T cell receptor beta chains from the same sample are listed, as sequenced in a study of tumour-infiltrating T cells in Burkitt lymphoma. Sequenced by immunoSEQ multiplex PCR; TCRdb stores in-frame clones only, minus some. The data hold about 520 clones, with about 94% observed a single time. Sequencing input: tumor tissue. The receptors were sampled from a human donor with Burkitt lymphoma.

This clone was detected only once. The chain uses TRBV9 and TRBJ2-3; 8 positions agree with TRBD2. The germline V gene encodes CDR1 SGDLS and CDR2 YYNGEE. Unmatched junction bases numbered 2, after V lost 0 bases and J lost 2 bases. CDR3 length: 15 amino acids. The CDR3: CASSVAGGDTDTQYF. The CDR3 region has the DNA TGTGCCAGCAGCGTAGCGGGGGGGGACACAGATACGCAGTATTTT.

CDR3 sequence (DNA): TGCGCCAGCAGCTTGGGAGCAGGGTATGGCTACACCTTC. It yields the protein CASSLGAGYGYTF. V usage is TRBV5-1 and J usage is TRBJ1-2; a possible D gene is TRBD1 (5 bases). V shed 0 bases and J shed 5 bases, with 8 bases lying between them. Per germline, CDR1 SGHRS and CDR2 YFSETQ. The CDR3 consists of 13 residues.

The gene calls are TRBV6-4 and TRBJ2-6, with 9 bases matching TRBD1. The V gene's germline CDR1 is MRHNA and CDR2 SNTAGT. The CDR3 extends over 17 amino acids. Germline trimming cut 0 bases from V and 0 bases from J; bases unmatched to any gene: 0. CDR3: CASSDSTGGSGANVLTF. DNA of the CDR3: TGTGCCAGCAGTGACTCGACAGGGGGCTCTGGGGCCAACGTCCTGACTTTC.

The chain couples TRBV5-1 to TRBJ1-1, with D possibly being TRBD1 (5 bases). Germline V gives CDR1 SGHRS, CDR2 YFSETQ. Trimming removed 1 base from V and 1 base from J, with 8 bases in between. The CDR3 has 14 amino acids. The chain's CDR3 is CASSLLGPNTEAFF. CDR3 in DNA: TGCGCCAGCAGCTTGCTGGGGCCGAACACTGAAGCTTTCTTT.

This chain links TRBV6-1 with TRBJ1-5; no definite D call. The CDR3 covers 16 residues. Germline lookup yields CDR1 MNHNS and CDR2 SASEGT. The V gene lost 1 base and the J gene lost 1 base, with 11 bases spanning the gap. The CDR3 loop is CASSEGTGSSNQPQHF. The CDR3 coding sequence is TGTGCCAGCAGTGAAGGGACTGGGAGCAGCAATCAGCCCCAGCATTTT.

This clone appeared a single time. V usage is TRBV27 and J usage is TRBJ2-7, with 9 bases lining up with TRBD1. The CDR3 loop spans 14 amino acids. CDR1 is MNHEY and CDR2 is SMNVEV in the germline V gene (reference sequence). V shed 3 bases, J shed 3 bases, and the junction held 3 bases outside the gene matches. DNA of the CDR3: TGTGCCAGCAGTTTTGGACAGGGGATCTACGAGCAGTACTTC. Protein: CASSFGQGIYEQYF.

The V and J genes are TRBV9 and TRBJ1-2; 8 positions agree with TRBD1. The CDR3 totals 13 residues. Trimming took 4 bases from V and 4 from J; bases not matched to a gene: 3. Germline CDR1 reads SGDLS; CDR2 reads YYNGEE. CDR3 DNA: TGTGCCAGCAGCACTGGACAGGGCTATGGCTACACCTTC. This encodes CASSTGQGYGYTF.

This sequence joins TRBV5-4 and TRBJ1-6; 9 positions match TRBD1. J was trimmed by 10 bases and V by 4 bases; bases with no gene match: 12. Germline CDR1 SGHNT, CDR2 YYREEE (reference sequence). This CDR3 is 16 amino acids long. In DNA form, the CDR3 reads TGTGCCAGCAGCCCAAACGGACAGGGGAAGGGATCACCCCTCCACTTT. It translates to CASSPNGQGKGSPLHF.

The gene calls are TRBV14 and TRBJ2-1; D not certain. The CDR3 loop spans 13 amino acids. V was clipped by 1 base and J by 13 bases, with 14 bases between them. Germline V gene lookup returns CDR1 SGHDN and CDR2 FVKESK. The CDR3 loop is CASSQALRSGQFF. The CDR3 DNA follows: TGTGCCAGCAGCCAAGCTCTACGATCAGGACAGTTCTTC.

The gene calls are TRBV7-9 and TRBJ1-4; no definite D call. Germline CDR1 and CDR2: SEHNR and FQNEAQ (reference sequence). The length of the CDR3 is 15 residues. V was pared by 3 bases and J by 0 bases, with 8 bases between. CDR3 residues: CASSFPSTTNEKLFF. For the CDR3, the DNA is TGTGCCAGCAGCTTCCCCAGCACAACTAATGAAAAACTGTTTTTT.

The V call is TRBV5-1, the J call TRBJ1-1; 9 bases are shared with TRBD1. V lost 7 bases, J lost 4 bases, and 8 bases stayed unmatched. The germline V gene encodes CDR1 SGHRS and CDR2 YFSETQ. The CDR3 consists of 14 residues. The CDR3 loop is CASGPGQGSTEAFF. The CDR3, as DNA: TGCGCCAGCGGGCCGGGACAGGGTTCCACTGAAGCTTTCTTT. Variable domain in full (rest from reference TRBV5-1 and TRBJ1-1): KAGVTQTPRYLIKTRGQQVTLSCSPISGHRSVSWYQQTPGQGLQFLFEYFSETQRNKGNFPGRFSGRQFSNSRSEMNVSTLELGDSALYLCASGPGQGSTEAFFGQGTRLTVV.

The V call is TRBV6-1, the J call TRBJ2-4, with D perhaps TRBD2 (5 bases). The CDR3 consists of 15 residues. In germline, CDR1 is MNHNS, CDR2 SASEGT. Trimming pared 4 bases from V and 1 base from J, leaving 11 bases between. Here the CDR3 reads CASSGGPGAKNIQYF. The DNA for the CDR3 is TGTGCCAGCAGTGGCGGGCCCGGGGCCAAAAACATTCAGTACTTC.

The V gene is TRBV5-1, the J gene TRBJ2-4; 9 bases map to TRBD2. V gave up 0 bases and J gave up 0 bases; unmatched junction bases: 4. The CDR3 extends over 17 amino acids. Germline V gene data show CDR1 as SGHRS and CDR2 as YFSETQ. CDR3 DNA: TGCGCCAGCAGCTTGGATGGGACTAGCCTAGCCAAAAACATTCAGTACTTC. Translation gives CASSLDGTSLAKNIQYF.

The sample holds one count of this clone. This chain links TRBV29-1 with TRBJ2-2; tentative D call: TRBD1 (6 bases). The CDR3 totals 13 residues. The germline V gene encodes CDR1 SQVTM and CDR2 ANQGSEA. Trimming shortened V by 3 bases and J by 5 bases, and 10 bases separated the two germline ends. The CDR3, as DNA: TGCAGCGTTGACGCAGGGGCGACCGGGGAGCTGTTTTTT. It specifies CSVDAGATGELFF.

V and J are TRBV28 and TRBJ1-2; no clear D. Germline V CDR1 and CDR2: MDHEN, SYDVKM. V gave up 4 bases and J gave up 6 bases, with 12 bases separating them. The CDR3 runs to 13 residues. The CDR3 reads CASSSRTMDGYTF. The CDR3, as DNA: TGTGCCAGCAGTTCCCGGACGATGGATGGCTACACCTTC.

The chain employs TRBV6-1 and TRBJ1-1; D is uncertain. Trimming took off 6 bases at V and 1 base at J, with 9 bases between the two ends. CDR1 MNHNS and CDR2 SASEGT come from the germline V gene. The CDR3 sequence is 13 residues long. The CDR3 DNA sequence: TGTGCCAGCAGATTTACGGGGAACACTGAAGCTTTCTTT. Its protein product is CASRFTGNTEAFF.

The rearrangement links TRBV5-1 to TRBJ2-4; D perhaps matches TRBD1 (6 bases). CDR1 is SGHRS and CDR2 is YFSETQ in the germline V gene. The CDR3 runs to 14 residues. V lost 4 bases to trimming and J lost 2 bases, with 10 bases between them. The CDR3 DNA is TGCGCCAGCAGCCCCGGACAGTCCAAAAACATTCAGTACTTC. The encoded protein is CASSPGQSKNIQYF.

V is TRBV29-1 and J is TRBJ1-1; D gene ambiguous. V was clipped by 4 bases and J by 2 bases, with 11 bases between them. CDR1 and CDR2 (germline): SQVTM, ANQGSEA. The CDR3 is 13 amino acids. The CDR3 DNA follows: TGCAGCGTTGCTCGGGTGATAAACACTGAAGCTTTCTTT. Its protein is CSVARVINTEAFF.

This clone was detected only once. V and J are TRBV7-2 and TRBJ1-2, with no clear D. This CDR3 has 14 residues. V lost 5 bases and J 11 bases, leaving 21 bases between the germline ends. The germline V gene has CDR1 SGHTA and CDR2 FQGNSA. In DNA form, the CDR3 reads TGTGCCAGCAGCCTGCGAACCGACGGATCCGCGTACACCTTC. Amino acids: CASSLRTDGSAYTF.

The gene calls are TRBV5-1 and TRBJ2-4, with TRBD2 as a possible D gene (6 bases). From germline, CDR1 is SGHRS and CDR2 YFSETQ. CDR3 size: 12 residues. Trimming took 4 bases from V and 8 from J, leaving 10 bases between them. CDR3 in DNA: TGCGCCAGCAGCCCGGGCGGGGACATTCAGTACTTC. The encoded protein is CASSPGGDIQYF.

The chain is built from TRBV20-1 and TRBJ2-1, with D perhaps TRBD2 (5 bases). Trimming took 7 bases from V and 7 from J, leaving 11 bases between them. The CDR3 covers 11 residues. Germline lookup yields CDR1 DFQATT and CDR2 SNEGSKA (reference sequence). This CDR3 reads CSGPWENEQFF. The CDR3 DNA is TGCAGTGGGCCCTGGGAGAATGAGCAGTTCTTC.